The table lists the clone carrying this TCR beta chain with a count of one. Its antigen is not identified. V gave up 11 bases and J gave up 7 bases, with 15 bases separating them. The germline CDR1 and CDR2 sequences are MNHNS and SASEGT. This CDR3 is 12 amino acids long. Assay used: immunoSEQ multiplex PCR; TCRdb lists only in-frame clones, some missing. Of millions of clones in the sample, around nine tenths were seen once. The data originate from a study of shared clonotypes between healthy human individuals. Study overall: Plates per donor: three CD4 naive, three CD4 memory, two CD8 naive, one CD8 memory.

General study findings and limits: A handful of donors held about 5% of naive CD4 clonotypes in common. Against clonotypes common to all four donors, non-shared ones had lower generation probabilities.

The TCR originated in a man aged 18 to 35 in good health. This chain joins TRBV6-1 and TRBJ1-5; D unclear. The specimen sequenced was naive CD4+ T cells sorted from blood. Subset defined: CD45RA+ positively selected. The CDR3 reads CAVLEMGQPQHF. The CDR3 DNA sequence: TGTGCCGTATTGGAGATGGGACAGCCCCAGCATTTT.